This T cell receptor beta chain stems from a study of cytomegalovirus exposure and HLA in healthy donors. Study-wide results and limits: As a later analysis revealed, the rate of TCR association differed by HLA locus, with DRB1 most and HLA-C fewest. In a later analysis, common viral pathogens appeared linked to several of the most significant clusters. Analyses of presence/absence relied on an assumption of roughly uniform sequencing depth across donors.

It was with 60 Vbeta and 13 Jbeta primers that the PCR ran. In the authors' workflow: As a later analysis found, there were tens of millions of unique TCR beta chains, of which roughly 11 million were shared. Sequencing used immunoSEQ multiplex PCR; TCRdb keeps in-frame clones, though not all of them. Clonal size and the V and J genes are those of that table, whereas D and trimming came from the DNA. This sample yields over 150,000 clones, of which roughly three quarters are seen a single time; over 1.1% belongs to the top ten. The germline gives CDR1 KGHSH, CDR2 LQKENI. Deletions cut 3 bases from V and 10 bases from J, with 14 bases between. The CDR3 spans 13 residues. As for this clone: Its antigen is currently unknown.

The sequenced sample was PBMCs. This TCR was recovered from a man aged 55 to 70 in good health and CMV-seronegative. The chain couples TRBV18 to TRBJ2-3; D is ambiguous. CDR3: CASSPRYPESQYF. The CDR3 bases are TGTGCCAGCTCACCCAGGTACCCCGAGTCGCAGTATTTT.